This TCR beta chain was sequenced during a study of identifying expanded T cells in peripheral blood. Points from the study as a whole: Approximately two-week clone count variance significantly increased as total template count grew.

On this clone itself: As yet, its antigen is unknown.

Assay used: immunoSEQ multiplex PCR; TCRdb lists only in-frame clones, some missing. This table has about 100,000 clones, approximately 88% appearing once. Germline V gene sequence: CDR1 SGDLS, CDR2 YYNGEE. This CDR3 has 14 amino acids. V shed 2 bases and J shed 5 bases, with 13 bases lying between them. The sample taken for sequencing was blood. The receptor was derived from a person aged 18 to 69 in good health. V and J are TRBV9 and TRBJ1-1, with a weak D call TRBD1 (5 bases). In DNA, the CDR3 is TGTGCCAGCAGCGTTGGAGGGGCATCAACTGAAGCTTTCTTT. This sequence encodes CASSVGGASTEAFF.